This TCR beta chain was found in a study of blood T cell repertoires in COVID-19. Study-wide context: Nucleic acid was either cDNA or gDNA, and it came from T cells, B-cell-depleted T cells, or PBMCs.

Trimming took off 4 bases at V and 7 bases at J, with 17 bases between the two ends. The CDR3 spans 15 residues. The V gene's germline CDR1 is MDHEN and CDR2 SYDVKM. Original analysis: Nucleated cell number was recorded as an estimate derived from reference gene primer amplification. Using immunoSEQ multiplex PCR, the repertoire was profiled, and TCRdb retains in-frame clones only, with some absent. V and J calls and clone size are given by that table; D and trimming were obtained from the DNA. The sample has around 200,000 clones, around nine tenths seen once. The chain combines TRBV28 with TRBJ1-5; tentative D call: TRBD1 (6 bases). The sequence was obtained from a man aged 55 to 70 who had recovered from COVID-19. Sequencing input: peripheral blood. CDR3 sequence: CASSSIQGRGQPQHF. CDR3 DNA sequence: TGTGCCAGCAGTTCCATACAGGGACGGGGACAGCCCCAGCATTTT.